What follows are 30 T cell receptor beta chains derived from one specimen sequenced in a study of blood T cell repertoires in COVID-19 (dated by TCRdb to 2020 to 2021). The receptor library was made with the immunoSEQ multiplex PCR assay. TCRdb retrieved this table from immuneACCESS and kept in-frame rearrangements only. Not all clones are present; in checked studies, unresolved V genes account for under half, and no reason is known for the remainder. This sample holds 210,000 or so clones; roughly 88% were observed only once. The leading ten clones occupy around 5.9% of the sample. Sequenced input: peripheral blood. The receptor set was obtained from a woman aged 40-49 years who had recovered from COVID-19.

The chain joins TRBV13 to TRBJ2-1; 9 nucleotides align to TRBD2. This CDR3 has 17 residues. The junction had 13 bases not matched to a gene; V was cut back by 5 bases and J by 5 bases. The germline CDR1 and CDR2 sequences are PRHDT and FYEKMQ (reference sequence). The CDR3, as DNA: TGTGCCAGCAGCGATAGAAGAAAGACTAGCGGTAACAATGAGCAGTTCTTC. It codes for CASSDRRKTSGNNEQFF.

This chain connects TRBV19 to TRBJ2-1; 9 nucleotides agree with TRBD1. The CDR3 is made up of 13 amino acids. Unmatched junction bases numbered 1, after V lost 0 bases and J lost 10 bases. In germline, CDR1 is LNHDA, CDR2 SQIVND (reference sequence). The CDR3 sequence: CASSIEGTGEQFF. CDR3 coding DNA: TGTGCCAGTAGTATAGAGGGGACAGGGGAGCAGTTCTTC. The full variable domain, in which reference TRBV19 and TRBJ2-1 provide the parts outside the CDR3, is DGGITQSPKYLFRKEGQNVTLSCEQNLNHDAMYWYRQDPGQGLRLIYYSQIVNDFQKGDIAEGYSVSREKKESFPLTVTSAQKNPTAFYLCASSIEGTGEQFFGPGTRLTVL.

The chain combines TRBV15 with TRBJ1-2; no definite D call. V dropped 1 base and J dropped 13 bases, with 19 bases sitting between them. The CDR3 is made up of 14 amino acids. From germline, CDR1 is LNHNV and CDR2 YYDKDF (reference sequence). DNA of the CDR3: TGTGCCACCAGCAGAGCGGTAGGAGCCGTAGGTGGCACCTTC. This sequence encodes CATSRAVGAVGGTF.

The J gene is TRBJ1-4, the V gene TRBV30, with TRBD1 identical over 7 bases. CDR1 and CDR2 from the germline V gene are GTSNPN and SVGIG (reference sequence). The J segment lost 10 bases and the V segment lost 1 base, leaving 6 bases of the junction unmatched. This CDR3 has 13 amino acids. CDR3 loop: CAWSGDSVGKLFF. The CDR3 DNA follows: TGTGCCTGGAGTGGGGACAGCGTCGGAAAACTGTTTTTT.

The chain joins TRBV10-3 to TRBJ2-1, with 11 bases that match TRBD2. In germline, CDR1 is ENHRY, CDR2 SYGVKD. V shed 6 bases, J shed 7 bases, and the junction held 5 bases outside the gene matches. The CDR3 has 14 amino acids. The CDR3 coding sequence is TGTGCCATCAGAACTAGCGGGAGTTTGAATGAGCAGTTCTTC. Protein product: CAIRTSGSLNEQFF.

This chain uses TRBV27 with TRBJ2-1; D is undetermined. Germline V gene data show CDR1 as MNHEY and CDR2 as SMNVEV (reference sequence). The CDR3 has 13 amino acids. V shed 2 bases and J shed 9 bases, with 11 bases lying between them. CDR3 residues: CASSLMRDTEQFF. DNA for the CDR3: TGTGCCAGCAGTTTAATGCGAGATACTGAGCAGTTCTTC.

The chain couples TRBV27 to TRBJ2-2, with D possibly TRBD1 on 6 matching bases. This CDR3 contains 15 residues. Trimming stripped 2 bases from V and 4 bases from J, with 11 bases between. Germline CDR1 reads MNHEY; CDR2 reads SMNVEV (reference sequence). The CDR3 nucleotides read TGTGCCAGCAGTTTAGGGGGCGCCGGCACCGGGGAGCTGTTTTTT. Its protein is CASSLGGAGTGELFF.

This chain uses TRBV19 with TRBJ1-2; TRBD1 agrees at 9 bases. The germline CDR1 and CDR2 sequences are LNHDA and SQIVND (reference sequence). V was pared by 0 bases and J by 4 bases, with 6 bases of the junction left unmatched. The CDR3 has 16 amino acids. The CDR3 reads CASSIDLDRGGYGYTF. The CDR3 DNA reads TGTGCCAGTAGTATAGACCTGGACAGGGGCGGCTATGGCTACACCTTC.

The rearrangement joins TRBV2 to TRBJ2-7; TRBD1 matches at 10 bases. The CDR3 spans 14 residues. V trimming: 5 bases; J trimming: 3 bases; junction bases outside the gene matches: 4. Germline V gives CDR1 SNHLY, CDR2 FYNNEI. CDR3 bases: TGTGCCAGCAGTAGCCGGGACAGGGGCTACGAGCAGTACTTC. Encoded protein: CASSSRDRGYEQYF.

This clone was counted a single time. The chain is built from TRBV24-1 and TRBJ2-1; 10 nucleotides agree with TRBD2. Germline V CDR1 and CDR2: KGHDR, SFDVKD. This CDR3 contains 15 residues. V lost 3 bases, J lost 10 bases, and 8 bases stayed unmatched. CDR3 in DNA: TGTGCCACCAGTGATGTTCTAGCGGGAGTGGTGGAGCAGTTCTTC. Translating it yields CATSDVLAGVVEQFF.

The rearrangement uses TRBV5-1 and TRBJ2-5; 15 positions agree with TRBD2. Germline V gives CDR1 SGHRS, CDR2 YFSETQ. The CDR3 totals 16 residues. The V and J ends lost 4 bases and 4 bases, in that order; junction bases with no gene match: 5. The CDR3, as DNA: TGCGCCAGCAGCCCGGTGGGACTAGCGGGAGGAGAGACCCAGTACTTC. This encodes CASSPVGLAGGETQYF.

The rearrangement links TRBV28 to TRBJ2-5, with a possible D match to TRBD2 (6 bases). This CDR3 region has 14 residues. Trimming left V 3 bases short and J 1 base short, with 9 bases between. Germline V gene data show CDR1 as MDHEN and CDR2 as SYDVKM. The CDR3 sequence: CASSFPGSQETQYF. CDR3 sequence (DNA): TGTGCCAGCAGTTTCCCCGGGAGCCAAGAGACCCAGTACTTC. Supplemented by reference TRBV28 and TRBJ2-5, the full variable domain reads DVKVTQSSRYLVKRTGEKVFLECVQDMDHENMFWYRQDPGLGLRLIYFSYDVKMKEKGDIPEGYSVSREKKERFSLILESASTNQTSMYLCASSFPGSQETQYFGPGTRLLVL.

This chain links TRBV14 with TRBJ1-6; D uncertain. Germline V gene lookup returns CDR1 SGHDN and CDR2 FVKESK. This CDR3 comprises 15 residues. Trimming removed 4 bases from V and 6 bases from J, with 13 bases in between. CDR3 sequence: CASSPRTGSNSPLHF. CDR3 sequence (DNA): TGTGCCAGCAGCCCTAGGACTGGGAGTAATTCACCCCTCCACTTT.

The chain has TRBV6-5 and TRBJ2-7; tentatively, D is TRBD2 (5 bases). CDR1 and CDR2 (germline): MNHEY, SVGAGI. Trimming removed 5 bases at V and 4 bases at J, with 12 bases between. This CDR3 contains 13 residues. The DNA for the CDR3 is TGTGCCAGCAGTAGGGCCGGGGTTTACGAGCAGTACTTC. Its protein is CASSRAGVYEQYF.

The chain couples TRBV27 to TRBJ1-6; weak D call: TRBD1 (5 bases). This CDR3 spans 13 amino acids. V was cut by 3 bases and J by 13 bases, with 13 bases left in between. Germline V CDR1 and CDR2: MNHEY, SMNVEV (reference sequence). This CDR3 reads CASSLGQKGPLHF. The CDR3 nucleotides read TGTGCCAGCAGTTTGGGGCAGAAGGGGCCCCTCCACTTT.

This rearrangement joins TRBV20-1 to TRBJ2-5; D perhaps matches TRBD2 (5 bases). V was cut by 3 bases and J by 0 bases, with 11 bases left in between. This CDR3 has 14 residues. In germline, CDR1 is DFQATT, CDR2 SNEGSKA (reference sequence). CDR3 amino acids: CSASGLTYQETQYF. For the CDR3, the DNA is TGCAGTGCTAGTGGACTGACGTACCAAGAGACCCAGTACTTC.

V gene TRBV9 combines with J gene TRBJ2-4; 8 nucleotides line up with TRBD2. There are 16 residues in the CDR3. The germline V gene encodes CDR1 SGDLS and CDR2 YYNGEE. The V gene end was trimmed by 0 bases and the J gene end by 7 bases; junction bases not matched to a gene: 9. In DNA form, the CDR3 reads TGTGCCAGCAGCGTAGCCACTAGCGGACTCCTCAACATTCAGTACTTC. As protein: CASSVATSGLLNIQYF.

The table lists this clone with a few counts. This chain joins TRBV6-2 or TRBV6-3 and TRBJ2-2, with 7 nucleotides matching TRBD2. Germline V lookup: CDR1 MNHEY, CDR2 SVGEGT. CDR3 length equals 16 residues. Losses at the gene ends were 0 bases for V and 7 bases for J; bases not matched to a gene: 8. Written as DNA, the CDR3 is TGTGCCAGCAGTTACTCAGAGGCGGGAGAAGTCGGGGAGCTGTTTTTT. Its protein product is CASSYSEAGEVGELFF.

The CDR3 here is CASSQEMAGVDTQYF. As DNA, the CDR3 is TGTGCCAGCAGCCAAGAGATGGCGGGAGTGGATACGCAGTATTTT. The chain links TRBV4-2 to TRBJ2-3; 7 nucleotides agree with TRBD2. J lost 6 bases, V lost 0 bases, and 6 bases had no gene match. The CDR3 covers 15 residues. Germline values: CDR1 LGHNA, CDR2 YNFKEQ.

V gene TRBV24-1 combines with J gene TRBJ2-1; no clear D. Germline CDR1 KGHDR, CDR2 SFDVKD. V was trimmed by 9 bases and J by 3 bases, leaving 5 bases between them. This CDR3 is 11 amino acids long. Written as DNA, the CDR3 is TGTGCCACCGGAGACTACAATGAGCAGTTCTTC. This gives the protein CATGDYNEQFF.

The chain carries TRBV6-2 or TRBV6-3 and TRBJ1-1, with D possibly being TRBD1 (5 bases). CDR1 and CDR2 from the germline V gene are MNHEY and SVGEGT. The CDR3 consists of 14 residues. V lost 5 bases to trimming and J lost 5 bases, with 15 bases between them. The CDR3 is CASSHAGFRTEAFF. In DNA form, the CDR3 reads TGTGCCAGCAGTCACGCAGGGTTTCGGACTGAAGCTTTCTTT.

The chain joins TRBV19 to TRBJ1-3; TRBD1 aligns across 7 bases. The CDR3 has 16 residues. Per the germline V gene, CDR1 is LNHDA and CDR2 is SQIVND (reference sequence). Trimming took 4 bases from V and 2 from J; bases not matched to a gene: 8. The CDR3 loop is CASSTPDRVTGNTIYF. Written as DNA, the CDR3 is TGTGCCAGTAGTACCCCCGACAGGGTAACTGGAAACACCATATATTTT.

The chain couples TRBV25-1 to TRBJ2-7, with D maybe TRBD1 (5 bases). Germline V lookup: CDR1 MGHDK, CDR2 SYGVNS. This CDR3 contains 12 residues. Between the trimmed V and J ends, which lost 7 bases and 3 bases, there was a span of 10 bases. CDR3 coding DNA: TGTGCCAGCATGGGGCCGAGCTACGAGCAGTACTTC. This translates into CASMGPSYEQYF.

The rearrangement uses TRBV13 and TRBJ2-2; D remains unclear. Germline loops: CDR1 PRHDT, CDR2 FYEKMQ (reference sequence). CDR3 length: 13 amino acids. With 7 bases removed from V and 4 bases from J, the gap between germline ends came to 10 bases. CDR3 sequence reads: CASKSGVTGELFF. CDR3 bases: TGTGCCAGCAAATCGGGTGTCACCGGGGAGCTGTTTTTT.

This clone was seen more than once but under ten times. The chain is built from TRBV7-9 and TRBJ1-1; 9 nucleotides line up with TRBD1. V lost 4 bases and J lost 3; bases outside the gene matches: 3. From germline, CDR1 is SEHNR and CDR2 FQNEAQ (reference sequence). The CDR3 runs 14 residues. CDR3 amino acids: CASSSRQGDTEAFF. The CDR3 coding sequence is TGTGCCAGCAGCTCCCGACAGGGGGACACTGAAGCTTTCTTT.

The CDR3 coding sequence is TGTGCCAGCAGTTACGGGCTAGCCGACTACAATGAGCAGTTCTTC. It yields the protein CASSYGLADYNEQFF. J is TRBJ2-1 and V is TRBV6-6, with D possibly TRBD2 on 5 matching bases. CDR1 is MNHNY, CDR2 SVGAGI, per germline (reference sequence). V was cut by 2 bases and J by 3 bases, with 11 bases left in between. This CDR3 spans 15 amino acids.

V usage is TRBV3-1 (or the pseudogene TRBV3-2) and J usage is TRBJ1-1; tentatively, D is TRBD1 (6 bases). Germline values: CDR1 LGHDT, CDR2 YNNKEL (reference sequence). The CDR3 is 15 amino acids. Deletions cut 5 bases from V and 0 bases from J, with 13 bases between. This chain's CDR3 is CASSSFDRLNTEAFF. The DNA for the CDR3 is TGTGCCAGCAGCTCCTTCGACAGGTTGAACACTGAAGCTTTCTTT.

This chain joins TRBV2 and TRBJ2-1, with TRBD2 as a possible D gene (6 bases). Trimming took 6 bases from V and 6 from J, leaving 12 bases between them. The V gene's germline CDR1 is SNHLY and CDR2 FYNNEI. The CDR3 extends over 13 amino acids. This CDR3 is CASRGPGANEQFF. The CDR3 region has the DNA TGTGCCAGCAGAGGACCGGGAGCCAATGAGCAGTTCTTC.

A word on this clone: It may be a read error: a sequence one base away is much more abundant. The chain uses TRBV12-3 or TRBV12-4 and TRBJ1-1; D is undetermined. Trimming stripped 3 bases from V and 0 bases from J, with 2 bases between. The CDR3 is 12 amino acids. CDR3 sequence reads: CASSFVNTEAFF. The CDR3 coding sequence is TGTGCCAGCAGTTTCGTGAACACTGAAGCTTTCTTT.

The V call is TRBV7-2, the J call TRBJ2-1; D is perhaps TRBD2 (6 bases). Germline assignment: CDR1 SGHTA and CDR2 FQGNSA. This CDR3 is 13 amino acids long. V was clipped by 7 bases and J by 4 bases, with 11 bases between them. In nucleotides, the CDR3 is TGTGCCAGCATGCCTAGCGCTTACAATGAGCAGTTCTTC. This codes for CASMPSAYNEQFF. Based on the CDR3 plus reference TRBV7-2 and TRBJ2-1, the full variable domain is GAGVSQSPSNKVTEKGKDVELRCDPISGHTALYWYRQSLGQGLEFLIYFQGNSAPDKSGLPSDRFSAERTGGSVSTLTIQRTQQEDSAVYLCASMPSAYNEQFFGPGTRLTVL.